This TCR beta chain was observed in a study of radiation and T cells in renal cell carcinoma. As for the study in general: Nephrectomy followed 15 Gy stereotactic body radiation by 4 weeks. Findings and caveats of the study: In blood, top tumor clones expanded by 2 weeks, shrinking by 4.

The time point here: baseline pretreatment blood. Treatment indicated: 15 Gy SBRT to primary tumor, nephrectomy 4 weeks later. After SBRT, blood was collected at 2 and 4 weeks, plus baseline. Clear cell pathology was present in this patient's renal cell carcinoma. Data came from immunoSEQ multiplex PCR; TCRdb stores just in-frame clones and leaves some out. The data show 150,000 or so clones, around nine tenths seen once. On this clone itself: The antigen is unknown.

This TCR derives from a woman between 45 and 65 years old with renal cell carcinoma. The sequences come from blood, collected from a patient whose treatment included radiotherapy and nephrectomy.

The CDR3 sequence: CASRSRDRGMETQYF. For the CDR3, the DNA is TGTGCCAGCAGAAGTAGGGACAGGGGTATGGAGACCCAGTACTTC. V and J are TRBV7-2 and TRBJ2-5, with 10 bases fitting TRBD1. CDR3 length: 15 amino acids. Trimming at V came to 6 bases and at J to 5 bases, leaving 9 bases not matched to a gene. Germline V gene sequence: CDR1 SGHTA, CDR2 FQGNSA.